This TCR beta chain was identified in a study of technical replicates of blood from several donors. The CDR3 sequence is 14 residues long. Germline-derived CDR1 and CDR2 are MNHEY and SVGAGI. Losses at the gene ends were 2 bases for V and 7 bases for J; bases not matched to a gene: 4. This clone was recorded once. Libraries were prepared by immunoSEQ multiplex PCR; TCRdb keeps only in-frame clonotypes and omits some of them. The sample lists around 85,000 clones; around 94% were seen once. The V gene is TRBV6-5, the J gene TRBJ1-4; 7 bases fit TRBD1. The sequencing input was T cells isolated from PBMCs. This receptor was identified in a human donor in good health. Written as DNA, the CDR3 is TGTGCCAGCAGTTACCGTGGGACAGTTGAAAAACTGTTTTTT. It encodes CASSYRGTVEKLFF.